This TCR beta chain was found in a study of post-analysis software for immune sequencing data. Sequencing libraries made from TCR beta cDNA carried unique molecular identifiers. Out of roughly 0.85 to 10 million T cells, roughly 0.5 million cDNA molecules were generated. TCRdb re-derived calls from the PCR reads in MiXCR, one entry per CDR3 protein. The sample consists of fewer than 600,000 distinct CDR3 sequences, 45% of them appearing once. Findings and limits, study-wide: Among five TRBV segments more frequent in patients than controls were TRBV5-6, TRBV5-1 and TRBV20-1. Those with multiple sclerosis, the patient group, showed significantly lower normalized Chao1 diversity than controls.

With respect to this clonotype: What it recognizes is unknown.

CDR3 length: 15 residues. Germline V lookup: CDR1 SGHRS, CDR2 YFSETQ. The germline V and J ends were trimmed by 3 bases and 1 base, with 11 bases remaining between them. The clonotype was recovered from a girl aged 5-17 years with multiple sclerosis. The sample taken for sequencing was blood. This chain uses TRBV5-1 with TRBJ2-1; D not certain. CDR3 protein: CASSSRWGSYNEQFF. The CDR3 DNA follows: TGCGCCAGCAGCTCCCGCTGGGGTTCCTACAATGAGCAGTTCTTC. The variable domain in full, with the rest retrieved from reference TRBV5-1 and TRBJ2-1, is KAGVTQTPRYLIKTRGQQVTLSCSPISGHRSVSWYQQTPGQGLQFLFEYFSETQRNKGNFPGRFSGRQFSNSRSEMNVSTLELGDSALYLCASSSRWGSYNEQFFGPGTRLTVL.